The present TCR beta chain was sequenced within a study of T cell responses to AZD1222 COVID-19 vaccine. For this clone: The antigen is not known.

Study-level points and caveats: Spike regions recognized by vaccine-associated CD4 TCRs spanned the protein, led by 160-218 and 743-854.

Produced via immunoSEQ multiplex PCR; TCRdb's table is partial and in-frame only. The sample gives about 93,000 clones, 65% to 90% of which show up once; roughly 6.5% is in the top ten. The germline gives CDR1 MNHEY, CDR2 SMNVEV (reference sequence). The CDR3 spans 15 residues. V lost 5 bases to trimming and J lost 4 bases, with 14 bases between them. This chain uses TRBV27 with TRBJ2-2, with D perhaps TRBD1 or TRBD2 (5 bases each). The material sequenced was peripheral blood, taken on day 0 of AZD1222 vaccination. The clonotype originates from an adult in good health. The DNA for the CDR3 is TGTGCCAGCAGTCCCAGAGGGGTCGCCACCGGGGAGCTGTTTTTT. As protein: CASSPRGVATGELFF.